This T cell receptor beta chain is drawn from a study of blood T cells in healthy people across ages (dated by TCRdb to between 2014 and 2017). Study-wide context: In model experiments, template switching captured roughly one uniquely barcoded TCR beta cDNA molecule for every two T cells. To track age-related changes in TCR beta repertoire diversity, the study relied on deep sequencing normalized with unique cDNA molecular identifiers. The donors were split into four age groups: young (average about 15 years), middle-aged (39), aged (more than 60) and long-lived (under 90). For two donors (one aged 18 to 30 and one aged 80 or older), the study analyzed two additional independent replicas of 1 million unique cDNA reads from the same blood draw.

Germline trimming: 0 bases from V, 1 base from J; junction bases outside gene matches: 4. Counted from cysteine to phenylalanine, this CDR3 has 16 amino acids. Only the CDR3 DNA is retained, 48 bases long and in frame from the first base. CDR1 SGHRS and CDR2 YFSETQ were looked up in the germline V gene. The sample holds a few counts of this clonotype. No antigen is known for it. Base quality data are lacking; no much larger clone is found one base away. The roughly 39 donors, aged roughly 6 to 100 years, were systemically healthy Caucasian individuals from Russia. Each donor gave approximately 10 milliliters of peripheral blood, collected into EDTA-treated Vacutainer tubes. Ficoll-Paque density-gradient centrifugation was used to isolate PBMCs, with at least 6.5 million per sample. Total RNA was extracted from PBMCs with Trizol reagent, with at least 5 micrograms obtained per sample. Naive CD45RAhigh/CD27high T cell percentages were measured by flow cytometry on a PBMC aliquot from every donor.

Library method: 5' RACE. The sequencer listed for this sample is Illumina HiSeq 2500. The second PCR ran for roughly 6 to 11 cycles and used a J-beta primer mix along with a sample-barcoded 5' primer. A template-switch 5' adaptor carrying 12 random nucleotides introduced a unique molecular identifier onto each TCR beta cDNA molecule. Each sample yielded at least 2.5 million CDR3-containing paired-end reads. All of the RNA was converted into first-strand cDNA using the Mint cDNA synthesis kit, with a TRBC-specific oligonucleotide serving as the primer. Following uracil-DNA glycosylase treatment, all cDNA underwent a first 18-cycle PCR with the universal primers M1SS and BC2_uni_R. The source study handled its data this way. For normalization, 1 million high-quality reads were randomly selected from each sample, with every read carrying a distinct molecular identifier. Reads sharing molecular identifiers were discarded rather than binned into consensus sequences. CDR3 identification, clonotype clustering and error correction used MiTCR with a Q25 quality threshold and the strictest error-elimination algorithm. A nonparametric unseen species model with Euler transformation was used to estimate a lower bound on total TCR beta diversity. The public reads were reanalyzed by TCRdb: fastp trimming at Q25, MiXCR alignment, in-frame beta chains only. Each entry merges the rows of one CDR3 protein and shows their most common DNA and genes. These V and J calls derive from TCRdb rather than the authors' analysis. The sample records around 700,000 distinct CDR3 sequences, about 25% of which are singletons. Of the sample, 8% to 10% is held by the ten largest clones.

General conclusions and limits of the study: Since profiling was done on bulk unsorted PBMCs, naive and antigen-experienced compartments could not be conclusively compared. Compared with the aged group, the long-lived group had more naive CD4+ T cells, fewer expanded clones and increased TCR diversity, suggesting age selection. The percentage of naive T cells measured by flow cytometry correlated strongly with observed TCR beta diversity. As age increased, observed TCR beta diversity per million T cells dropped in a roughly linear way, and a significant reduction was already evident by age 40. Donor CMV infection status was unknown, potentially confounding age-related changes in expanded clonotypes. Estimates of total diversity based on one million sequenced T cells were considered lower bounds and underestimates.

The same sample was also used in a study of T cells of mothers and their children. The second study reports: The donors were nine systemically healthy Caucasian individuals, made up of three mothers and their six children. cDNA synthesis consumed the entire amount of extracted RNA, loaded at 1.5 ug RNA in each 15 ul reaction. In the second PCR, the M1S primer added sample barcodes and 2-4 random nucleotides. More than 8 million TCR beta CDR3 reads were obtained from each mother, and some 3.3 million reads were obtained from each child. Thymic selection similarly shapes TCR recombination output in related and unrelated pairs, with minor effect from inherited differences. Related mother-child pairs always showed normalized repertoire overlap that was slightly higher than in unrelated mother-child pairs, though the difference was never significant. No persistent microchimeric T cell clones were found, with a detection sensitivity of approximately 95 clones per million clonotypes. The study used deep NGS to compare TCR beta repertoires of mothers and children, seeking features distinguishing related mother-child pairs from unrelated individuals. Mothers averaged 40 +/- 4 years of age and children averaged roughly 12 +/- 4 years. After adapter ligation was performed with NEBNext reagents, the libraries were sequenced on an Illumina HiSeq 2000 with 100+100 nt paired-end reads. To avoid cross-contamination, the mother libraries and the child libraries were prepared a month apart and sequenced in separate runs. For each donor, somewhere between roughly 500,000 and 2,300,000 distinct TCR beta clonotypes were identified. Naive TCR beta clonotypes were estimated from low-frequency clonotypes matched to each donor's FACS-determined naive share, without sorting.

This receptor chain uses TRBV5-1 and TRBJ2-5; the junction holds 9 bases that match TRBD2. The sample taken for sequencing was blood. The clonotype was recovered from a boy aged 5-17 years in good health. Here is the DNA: TGCGCCAGCAGCTTGGCCCAAGCGGGGGGCCAAGAGACCCAGTACTTC. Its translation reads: CASSLAQAGGQETQYF.